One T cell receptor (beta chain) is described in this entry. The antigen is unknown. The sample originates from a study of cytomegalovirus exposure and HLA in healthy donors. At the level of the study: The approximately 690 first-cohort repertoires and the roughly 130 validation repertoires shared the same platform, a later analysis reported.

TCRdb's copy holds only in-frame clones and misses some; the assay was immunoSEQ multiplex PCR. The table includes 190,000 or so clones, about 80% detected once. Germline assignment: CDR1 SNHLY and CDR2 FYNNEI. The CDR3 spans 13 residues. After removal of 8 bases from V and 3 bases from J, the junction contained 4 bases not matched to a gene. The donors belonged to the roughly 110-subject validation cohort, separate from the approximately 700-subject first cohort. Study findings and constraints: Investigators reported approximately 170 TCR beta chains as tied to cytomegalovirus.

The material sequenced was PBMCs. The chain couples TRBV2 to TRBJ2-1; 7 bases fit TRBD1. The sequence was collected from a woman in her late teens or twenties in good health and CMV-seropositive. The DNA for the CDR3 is TGTGCCAGCGGCCGGGACAGCTACAATGAGCAGTTCTTC. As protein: CASGRDSYNEQFF.